This TCR beta chain was observed in a study of human T cells and chemical hapten exposure. V was trimmed by 5 bases and J by 6 bases, leaving 16 bases between them. Germline V gene data show CDR1 as SGHAT and CDR2 as FQNNGV. The CDR3 has 15 amino acids. One entry per CDR3 protein results from TCRdb running MiXCR on the RACE reads. This table holds around 380,000 distinct CDR3 sequences, nearly 5% found once. Regarding time point: patch test 1, 2 weeks after DPC sensitization. Treatment described: therapeutic diphenylcyclopropenone sensitization with weekly scalp DPC. Blood draws came first, before each patch test. In this sample, this clonotype turned up many times.

Here the sequenced sample was whole blood, taken in connection with sensitization to the hapten diphenylcyclopropenone (DPC). The V call is TRBV11-2, the J call TRBJ2-2, with a weak D call TRBD2 (6 bases). The sequence was collected from a woman between 50 and 59 years old with alopecia areata. Some clones in this sample may be carry-over from other donors' samples. For the CDR3, the DNA is TGTGCCAGCAGCCTAGTGGCTGCGGGACCCGGGGAGCTGTTTTTT. Its translation is CASSLVAAGPGELFF. The full variable domain, in which reference TRBV11-2 and TRBJ2-2 provide the parts outside the CDR3, is EAGVAQSPRYKIIEKRQSVAFWCNPISGHATLYWYQQILGQGPKLLIQFQNNGVVDDSQLPKDRFSAERLKGVDSTLKIQPAKLEDSAVYLCASSLVAAGPGELFFGEGSRLTVL.